This entry is about one TCR beta chain. Antigen: not known. A much larger clone differs by one base, so this may be a read error. V gave up 6 bases and J gave up 7 bases, with 9 bases separating them. Germline V lookup: CDR1 SQVTM, CDR2 ANQGSEA. This CDR3 is built from 11 residues. The data stem from a study of Graves' ophthalmopathy and Graves' hyperthyroidism. General study results and limits: Discrimination between ophthalmopathy and stable hyperthyroidism by a 13-signature model showed about 85% sensitivity and almost 83% specificity.

Beta-chain TCR CDR3 regions were amplified from RNA transcripts. Second-round multiplex PCR came after first-round RT-PCR with HTBI primers. TCRdb re-derived calls from the multiplex PCR reads in MiXCR, one entry per CDR3 protein. The repertoire has 650,000 to 900,000 distinct CDR3 sequences, roughly two fifths of them found once; the top ten carry roughly 46%. Moderate-to-severe activity, CAS ≥3, NOSPECS ≥4 and duration under 3 months were recorded for donors with ophthalmopathy. Pregnant or lactating patients and those with other autoimmune diseases or uncontrolled infections were excluded. PBMCs came from roughly 9.2 ml of fresh peripheral blood.

This TCR was recovered from an adult man with Graves' ophthalmopathy. The chain couples TRBV29-1 to TRBJ1-4, with D uncertain. Sequenced material: peripheral blood. The CDR3 DNA follows: TGCAGCGTCGACATTGCTGAAAAACTGTTTTTT. Its protein is CSVDIAEKLFF.